This T cell receptor beta chain originates from a study of blood T cell repertoires in COVID-19. Study overall: T cells, B-cell-depleted T cells, or PBMCs provided the cDNA or gDNA that served as material.

TCRdb keeps only in-frame clones here, not all; method: immunoSEQ multiplex PCR. The table records about 190,000 clones, less than 85% of them present only once. Per germline, CDR1 LNHDA and CDR2 SQIVND (reference sequence). Between the trimmed V and J ends, which lost 4 bases and 1 base, there was a span of 11 bases. The CDR3 is made up of 14 amino acids. The rearrangement uses TRBV19 and TRBJ2-7; perhaps TRBD2 as D (5 bases). Sample: peripheral blood. This TCR was recovered from a woman aged 45-65 years with acute or convalescent COVID-19. DNA for the CDR3: TGTGCCAGTAGTACTCGGACGGGGTCCTACGAGCAGTACTTC. Its translation: CASSTRTGSYEQYF. The full variable domain, with the rest looked up from reference TRBV19 and TRBJ2-7, is DGGITQSPKYLFRKEGQNVTLSCEQNLNHDAMYWYRQDPGQGLRLIYYSQIVNDFQKGDIAEGYSVSREKKESFPLTVTSAQKNPTAFYLCASSTRTGSYEQYFGPGTRLTVT.